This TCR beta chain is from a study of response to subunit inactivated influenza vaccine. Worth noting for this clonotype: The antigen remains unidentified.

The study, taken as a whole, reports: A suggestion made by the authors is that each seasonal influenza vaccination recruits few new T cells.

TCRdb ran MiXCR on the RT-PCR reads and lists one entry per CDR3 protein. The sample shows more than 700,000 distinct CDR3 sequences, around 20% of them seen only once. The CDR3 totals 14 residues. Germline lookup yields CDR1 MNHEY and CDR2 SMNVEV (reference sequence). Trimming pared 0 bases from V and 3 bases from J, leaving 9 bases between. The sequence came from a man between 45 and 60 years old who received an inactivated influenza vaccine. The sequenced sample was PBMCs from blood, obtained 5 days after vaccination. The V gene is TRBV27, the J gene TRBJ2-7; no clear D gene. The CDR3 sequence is CASSLSSGNYEQYF. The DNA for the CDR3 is TGTGCCAGCAGTTTATCGTCTGGGAACTACGAGCAGTACTTC.